These 22 T cell receptor beta chains originate from one sample sequenced in a study of shared clonotypes between healthy human individuals. Cells designated naive CD8 were CD45RO-negative and were positively selected for CCR7, with terminally differentiated effector memory CD45RA+ cells excluded. Only in-frame clones appear in the TCRdb table, and some are missing; sequencing was by immunoSEQ multiplex PCR. The sample records around 1.9 million clones, roughly 91% being singletons. The specimen sequenced was naive CD8+ T cells from PBMCs. These receptor sequences come from a man between 18 and 29 years old in good health. Some clones in this sample may be carry-over from other donors' samples.

The chain joins TRBV27 to TRBJ2-3; D is ambiguous. Trimming pared 7 bases from V and 0 bases from J, leaving 14 bases between. This CDR3 is 15 amino acids long. The germline CDR1 and CDR2 sequences are MNHEY and SMNVEV (reference sequence). CDR3 nucleotides: TGTGCCAGCACCCCGGACGCAACTAGCACAGATACGCAGTATTTT. The encoded protein is CASTPDATSTDTQYF.

This clone has more than one count but fewer than ten. This chain links TRBV6-5 with TRBJ1-5, with TRBD1 identical over 10 bases. J gave up 8 bases and V 8 bases, and 6 bases lay outside the gene matches. CDR1 MNHEY and CDR2 SVGAGI come from the germline V gene. The CDR3 is 13 amino acids. The CDR3 nucleotides read TGTGCCAGCGCGGGACAGGGGTTGGAGCCCCAGCATTTT. Its translation is CASAGQGLEPQHF.

The V gene is TRBV23-1, the J gene TRBJ1-1, with D tentatively TRBD1 (6 bases). TRBV23-1 is marked as an open reading frame, function uncertain. CDR3 length: 12 amino acids. Trimming took off 8 bases at V and 7 bases at J, with 14 bases between the two ends. The CDR3 loop is CASEGQGSEAFF. DNA of the CDR3: TGCGCCAGCGAAGGGCAGGGGAGTGAAGCTTTCTTT.

This chain connects TRBV29-1 to TRBJ1-3, with unresolved D. Germline CDR1 and CDR2: SQVTM and ANQGSEA. The CDR3 length is 14 residues. The V end lost 7 bases, the J end lost 0 bases, and 13 bases lay between the germline ends. CDR3 DNA sequence: TGCAGCGCATGTGATCCGGGCTCTGGAAACACCATATATTTT. Translation: CSACDPGSGNTIYF.

This CDR3 reads CASSPTRGLAETQYF. In nucleotides, the CDR3 is TGTGCCAGCAGCCCGACCAGGGGCTTAGCAGAGACCCAGTACTTC. This sequence joins TRBV11-2 and TRBJ2-5; D is perhaps TRBD1 (6 bases). Trimming shortened V by 5 bases and J by 4 bases, and 17 bases separated the two germline ends. The CDR3 covers 15 residues. CDR1 is SGHAT, CDR2 FQNNGV, per germline.

This chain uses TRBV28 with TRBJ2-3; D not certain. The germline CDR1 and CDR2 sequences are MDHEN and SYDVKM. The CDR3 is made up of 16 amino acids. Trimming left V 1 base short and J 6 bases short, with 17 bases between. The CDR3 protein is CASSLSRQPGPDTQYF. DNA of the CDR3: TGTGCCAGCAGTTTATCTAGGCAGCCCGGCCCCGATACGCAGTATTTT.

This rearrangement joins TRBV7-3 to TRBJ2-3; 7 bases are a match to TRBD1. CDR1 and CDR2 (germline): SGHTA, FQGTGA. This CDR3 has 13 residues. With 6 bases clipped from V and 6 bases from J, the junction kept 6 bases outside the gene matches. CDR3 DNA: TGTGCCAGCAGTTGGACAGGTCTGGATACGCAGTATTTT. Translation gives CASSWTGLDTQYF.

A remark on this clone: The identical CDR3 is also encoded by other nucleotide sequences in the sample. This sequence joins TRBV10-3 and TRBJ1-1, with D unclear. The CDR3 has 14 amino acids. Trimming removed 3 bases from V and 1 base from J, with 9 bases in between. Germline-derived CDR1 and CDR2 are ENHRY and SYGVKD. DNA for the CDR3: TGTGCCATCAGTGAATCGCGGGCGAACACTGAAGCTTTCTTT. This codes for CAISESRANTEAFF.

The chain recombines TRBV7-9 with TRBJ2-5; D not certain. This CDR3 contains 13 residues. V was trimmed by 5 bases and J by 0 bases, leaving 7 bases between them. Germline V lookup: CDR1 SEHNR, CDR2 FQNEAQ (reference sequence). The CDR3 loop reads CASSEPNQETQYF. In DNA, the CDR3 is TGTGCCAGCAGCGAACCCAACCAAGAGACCCAGTACTTC.

This clone was counted once. The V and J genes are TRBV7-3 and TRBJ1-5, with 7 bases matching TRBD1. Germline assignment: CDR1 SGHTA and CDR2 FQGTGA. The CDR3 totals 16 residues. V was pared by 5 bases and J by 0 bases, with 7 bases of the junction left unmatched. The CDR3 sequence is CASSAGTVNSNQPQHF. As DNA, the CDR3 is TGTGCCAGCAGCGCCGGGACAGTGAATAGCAATCAGCCCCAGCATTTT.

The chain joins TRBV29-1 to TRBJ2-7; D is possibly TRBD2 (6 bases). Germline V gene sequence: CDR1 SQVTM, CDR2 ANQGSEA. The CDR3 consists of 12 residues. V gave up 5 bases and J gave up 2 bases, with 10 bases separating them. CDR3 region: CSVLGRPYEQYF. CDR3 DNA: TGCAGCGTTCTCGGGAGACCCTACGAGCAGTACTTC.

The V gene is TRBV7-9, the J gene TRBJ2-3; 9 bases map to TRBD1. CDR1 and CDR2 from the germline V gene are SEHNR and FQNEAQ (reference sequence). The CDR3 loop spans 16 amino acids. J was trimmed by 0 bases and V by 5 bases; bases with no gene match: 6. This CDR3 is CASSPQTGGSTDTQYF. The CDR3 DNA follows: TGTGCCAGCAGCCCCCAGACAGGGGGTAGCACAGATACGCAGTATTTT.

The chain uses TRBV18 and TRBJ1-1; D remains unclear. The CDR3 totals 15 residues. Trimming pared 3 bases from V and 0 bases from J, leaving 11 bases between. Per the germline V gene, CDR1 is KGHSH and CDR2 is LQKENI. CDR3 region: CASSPEFDLNTEAFF. CDR3 nucleotide sequence: TGTGCCAGCTCACCGGAATTCGACCTGAACACTGAAGCTTTCTTT.

V usage is TRBV10-3 and J usage is TRBJ2-7; D unresolved. Germline values: CDR1 ENHRY, CDR2 SYGVKD. The CDR3 contains 16 residues. Between the trimmed V and J ends, which lost 6 bases and 3 bases, there was a span of 21 bases. The CDR3 nucleotides read TGTGCCATCAGGGACCCCTCCGAGACTGGAAACTACGAGCAGTACTTC. Amino acids: CAIRDPSETGNYEQYF.

The CDR3 region is CASSESEAGAYEQYF. The CDR3 DNA reads as TGCGCCAGCAGTGAGTCGGAGGCAGGGGCCTACGAGCAGTACTTC. The gene calls are TRBV10-2 and TRBJ2-7, with TRBD1 as a possible D gene (6 bases). Trimming cost V 0 bases and J 2 bases, with 11 bases left between them. This CDR3 spans 15 amino acids. In germline, CDR1 is WSHSY, CDR2 SAAADI.

The rearrangement uses TRBV28 and TRBJ2-3; 8 bases map to TRBD1. Germline trimming cut 5 bases from V and 2 bases from J; bases unmatched to any gene: 6. Germline CDR1 MDHEN, CDR2 SYDVKM. CDR3 size: 15 residues. The CDR3, as DNA: TGTGCCAGCAGTCCGGTGGACAGGGTCACAGATACGCAGTATTTT. Protein: CASSPVDRVTDTQYF.

This chain links TRBV2 with TRBJ2-7; 8 bases agree with TRBD1. CDR3 length: 14 residues. From germline, CDR1 is SNHLY and CDR2 FYNNEI. J was trimmed by 2 bases and V by 2 bases; bases with no gene match: 2. The CDR3 sequence: CASSELGQAYEQYF. Written as DNA, the CDR3 is TGTGCCAGCAGTGAATTGGGACAGGCCTACGAGCAGTACTTC.

V and J are TRBV29-1 and TRBJ2-5, with 7 bases fitting TRBD2. This CDR3 is built from 15 residues. With 3 bases clipped from V and 0 bases from J, the junction kept 7 bases outside the gene matches. Germline V gene data show CDR1 as SQVTM and CDR2 as ANQGSEA. The CDR3 loop reads CSVELAARYQETQYF. The CDR3 nucleotides read TGCAGCGTTGAGCTAGCGGCAAGGTACCAAGAGACCCAGTACTTC.

The gene calls are TRBV6-4 and TRBJ2-7, with D possibly matching TRBD2 (5 bases). The germline CDR1 and CDR2 sequences are MRHNA and SNTAGT. The CDR3 sequence is 19 residues long. Trimming took 0 bases from V and 6 from J, leaving 27 bases between them. CDR3 sequence: CASSDSGGRTGKGEGEQYF. The DNA for the CDR3 is TGTGCCAGCAGTGACTCGGGCGGCCGCACGGGGAAAGGTGAGGGCGAGCAGTACTTC.

V gene TRBV27 combines with J gene TRBJ1-2; no clear D. The CDR3 length is 13 residues. The germline V gene encodes CDR1 MNHEY and CDR2 SMNVEV (reference sequence). With 4 bases removed from V and 0 bases from J, the gap between germline ends came to 6 bases. The CDR3 nucleotides read TGTGCCAGCAGTTGGAACCCTAACTATGGCTACACCTTC. This encodes CASSWNPNYGYTF.

V usage is TRBV9 and J usage is TRBJ2-1; tentatively, D is TRBD2 (6 bases). V lost 4 bases and J lost 8, with 19 bases in between. This CDR3 has 15 amino acids. Germline CDR1 SGDLS, CDR2 YYNGEE. Here the CDR3 DNA reads TGTGCCAGCAGCTCAGGCGGGGTCCCGGGGGATGAGCAGTTCTTC. Encoded protein: CASSSGGVPGDEQFF. The whole variable domain, remainder taken from reference TRBV9 and TRBJ2-1, is DSGVTQTPKHLITATGQRVTLRCSPRSGDLSVYWYQQSLDQGLQFLIQYYNGEERAKGNILERFSAQQFPDLHSELNLSSLELGDSALYFCASSSGGVPGDEQFFGPGTRLTVL.

This chain links TRBV27 with TRBJ2-7, with D perhaps matching TRBD1 (5 bases). The V end lost 3 bases, the J end lost 5 bases, and 20 bases lay between the germline ends. Germline CDR1 and CDR2: MNHEY and SMNVEV (reference sequence). CDR3 length: 16 residues. The DNA for the CDR3 is TGTGCCAGCAGTTTCCCGCCTCAGGGATTGGTCCACGAGCAGTACTTC. This gives the protein CASSFPPQGLVHEQYF.